The 16 T cell receptor beta chains below come from one sample, sequenced in a study of cytomegalovirus exposure and HLA in healthy donors. Vbeta (60) and Jbeta (13) primers were used in the PCR. Profiled with immunoSEQ multiplex PCR; TCRdb holds only in-frame clones, not every one. The sample carries roughly 150,000 clones, over 55% recorded once. The sequenced sample consisted of PBMCs. Source of these receptors: a man aged 40-49 years in good health and CMV-seronegative.

J is TRBJ2-5 and V is TRBV5-1; 7 bases map to TRBD1. Germline values: CDR1 SGHRS, CDR2 YFSETQ. The junction had 5 bases not matched to a gene; V was cut back by 4 bases and J by 5 bases. This CDR3 has 13 residues. Here the CDR3 DNA reads TGCGCCAGCAGCGGGACAGTGGGGGAGACCCAGTACTTC. It codes for CASSGTVGETQYF.

The V and J genes are TRBV7-9 and TRBJ2-7, with TRBD1 identical over 7 bases. From germline, CDR1 is SEHNR and CDR2 FQNEAQ (reference sequence). Trimming removed 6 bases from V and 2 bases from J; junction bases left unmatched: 10. The CDR3 is made up of 15 amino acids. The CDR3 nucleotides are TGTGCCAGCAGTTTCGAAGGGGGCCTTGCCTACGAGCAGTACTTC. Protein sequence: CASSFEGGLAYEQYF.

This chain links TRBV4-3 with TRBJ2-7; 7 bases map to TRBD2. From germline, CDR1 is LGHNA and CDR2 YSLEER. CDR3 length: 18 amino acids. J lost 1 base, V lost 0 bases, and 12 bases had no gene match. The DNA of the CDR3 is TGCGCCAGCAGCCAAGATGGATTTGGCGGGAGTAGGTCCTACGAGCAGTACTTC. This codes for CASSQDGFGGSRSYEQYF.

The CDR3 is CASSLDRGQTDTQYF. The CDR3 nucleotides read TGTGCCAGCAGCTTAGATAGGGGGCAGACAGATACGCAGTATTTT. The genes are TRBV11-2 and TRBJ2-3, with TRBD1 matching 7 bases. This CDR3 has 15 residues. Unmatched junction bases numbered 3, after V lost 0 bases and J lost 3 bases. Germline V gene lookup returns CDR1 SGHAT and CDR2 FQNNGV.

The gene calls are TRBV28 and TRBJ2-3; 16 bases fit TRBD2. Germline V gene lookup returns CDR1 MDHEN and CDR2 SYDVKM. The length of the CDR3 is 19 residues. V dropped 3 bases and J dropped 6; count of bases not matched to a gene: 12. The CDR3 sequence: CASSLFEGLAGGPRDTQYF. In DNA, the CDR3 is TGTGCCAGCAGTTTGTTCGAGGGACTAGCGGGAGGGCCTCGGGATACGCAGTATTTT.

V and J are TRBV4-1 and TRBJ2-5, with D unclear. The DNA end is more similar to TRBJ2-7, so the J call may be wrong. The CDR3 contains 13 residues. Per the germline V gene, CDR1 is MGHRA and CDR2 is YSYEKL. CDR3 region: CASSQTELYEQYF. The CDR3 coding sequence is TGCGCCAGCAGCCAAACTGAGCTTTACGAGCAGTACTTC.

The V call is TRBV9, the J call TRBJ2-7; D gene uncertain. V was clipped by 7 bases and J by 0 bases, with 11 bases between them. This CDR3 spans 13 amino acids. CDR1 and CDR2 (germline): SGDLS, YYNGEE. The CDR3 DNA follows: TGTGCCAGCTCGAAATCGAGCTCCTACGAGCAGTACTTC. It translates to CASSKSSSYEQYF.

The CDR3 sequence is CASSRGTVNNEQFF. The CDR3 coding sequence is TGCGCCAGCAGCAGGGGGACAGTCAACAATGAGCAGTTCTTC. The chain employs TRBV5-1 and TRBJ2-1; 7 bases line up with TRBD1. The CDR3 is made up of 14 amino acids. J lost 5 bases, V lost 4 bases, and 6 bases had no gene match. The V gene's germline CDR1 is SGHRS and CDR2 YFSETQ.

This clone was counted only a few times. The genes are TRBV4-2 and TRBJ1-2, with 7 bases that match TRBD1. Germline V gene lookup returns CDR1 LGHNA and CDR2 YNFKEQ. V lost 5 bases and J lost 0; bases outside the gene matches: 6. CDR3 length: 15 residues. The CDR3 loop reads CASSGQVRANYGYTF. Written as DNA, the CDR3 is TGTGCCAGCAGCGGACAGGTTCGGGCTAACTATGGCTACACCTTC.

This clone was detected only once. The rearrangement uses TRBV10-3 and TRBJ2-5, with D possibly TRBD1 on 6 matching bases. This CDR3 has 15 residues. V shed 0 bases and J shed 5 bases, with 13 bases lying between them. CDR1 is ENHRY, CDR2 SYGVKD, per germline. The CDR3 here is CAISESTGRPETQYF. The CDR3 DNA is TGTGCCATCAGTGAGTCGACAGGCAGGCCGGAGACCCAGTACTTC.

CDR3 DNA: TGTGCCAGCAGCAACACAAACCGACAGAATGGCTACACCTTC. Translation: CASSNTNRQNGYTF. The chain couples TRBV6-5 to TRBJ1-2; weak D call: TRBD1 (5 bases). V lost 6 bases and J lost 6, with 17 bases in between. Germline V gene sequence: CDR1 MNHEY, CDR2 SVGAGI. The length of the CDR3 is 14 residues.

Details on this clone: Other DNA sequences in this sample translate to the same CDR3. The rearrangement joins TRBV29-1 to TRBJ2-7; 10 bases line up with TRBD1. J was trimmed by 2 bases and V by 2 bases; bases with no gene match: 9. The CDR3 covers 16 residues. Germline values: CDR1 SQVTM, CDR2 ANQGSEA. The CDR3 sequence: CSVETGTGVRTYEQYF. The CDR3 nucleotides read TGCAGCGTTGAAACCGGGACAGGGGTTCGGACCTACGAGCAGTACTTC.

The chain has TRBV27 and TRBJ2-1; 9 nucleotides match TRBD2. CDR1 is MNHEY, CDR2 SMNVEV, per germline (reference sequence). Trimming cost V 6 bases and J 5 bases; bases outside gene matches: 8. The CDR3 extends over 15 amino acids. CDR3: CASRPTSGSHNEQFF. CDR3 nucleotides: TGTGCCAGCAGACCAACTAGCGGGTCTCACAATGAGCAGTTCTTC.

This chain connects TRBV5-1 to TRBJ2-5, with 7 bases lining up with TRBD1. This CDR3 region has 14 residues. Germline trimming cut 2 bases from V and 7 bases from J; bases unmatched to any gene: 8. Germline V gives CDR1 SGHRS, CDR2 YFSETQ. Here the CDR3 reads CASSFRQGVVTQYF. The CDR3 coding sequence is TGCGCCAGCAGCTTCAGACAGGGAGTCGTGACCCAGTACTTC.

This rearrangement joins TRBV5-5 to TRBJ1-3, with D tentatively TRBD1 (5 bases). V lost 4 bases to trimming and J lost 4 bases, with 21 bases between them. Germline V gene lookup returns CDR1 SGHKS and CDR2 YYEKEE (reference sequence). The CDR3 is made up of 17 amino acids. In DNA form, the CDR3 reads TGTGCCAGCAGCCTGCGGGACTCCCGCGGGGTGGGAAACACCATATATTTT. As protein: CASSLRDSRGVGNTIYF.

The V call is TRBV7-3, the J call TRBJ1-2, with D perhaps matching TRBD1 (6 bases). The CDR3 spans 17 residues. V shed 5 bases and J shed 3 bases, with 22 bases lying between them. Germline V gene data show CDR1 as SGHTA and CDR2 as FQGTGA. Written as DNA, the CDR3 is TGTGCCAGCAGCCCCAAGGAGTGGGAGGGGGGGGACTATGGCTACACCTTC. Translating gives CASSPKEWEGGDYGYTF.